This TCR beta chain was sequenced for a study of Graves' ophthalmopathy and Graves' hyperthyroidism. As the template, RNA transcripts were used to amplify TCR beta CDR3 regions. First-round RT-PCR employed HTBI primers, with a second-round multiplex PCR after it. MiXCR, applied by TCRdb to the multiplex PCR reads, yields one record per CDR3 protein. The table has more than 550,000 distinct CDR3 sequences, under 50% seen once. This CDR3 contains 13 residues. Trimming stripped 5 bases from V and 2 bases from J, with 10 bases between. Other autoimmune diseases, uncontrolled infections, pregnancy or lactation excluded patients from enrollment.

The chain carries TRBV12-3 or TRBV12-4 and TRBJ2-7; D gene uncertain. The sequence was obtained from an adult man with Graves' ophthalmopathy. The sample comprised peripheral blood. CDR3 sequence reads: CASSHPPPYEQYF. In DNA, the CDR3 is TGTGCCAGCAGTCACCCCCCCCCCTACGAGCAGTACTTC.